This TCR beta chain was retrieved from a study of blood T cell repertoires in COVID-19. Across the study: PBMCs, B-cell-depleted T cells, or T cells provided the cDNA or gDNA that made up the material.

Losses at the gene ends were 4 bases for V and 7 bases for J; bases not matched to a gene: 7. CDR3 length equals 15 residues. The germline V gene encodes CDR1 SEHNR and CDR2 FQNEAQ (reference sequence). Measured with immunoSEQ multiplex PCR; TCRdb has only the in-frame clones, and not every one. The table shows about 180,000 clones, with 85% to 90% occurring only once. Sequenced sample: peripheral blood. The source is a woman between 25 and 40 years old with active or convalescent COVID-19. The rearrangement uses TRBV7-9 and TRBJ1-6, with 7 positions matching TRBD1. In nucleotides, the CDR3 is TGTGCCAGCAGCTCTACAGGGGAAGGAAATTCACCCCTCCACTTT. Amino acids: CASSSTGEGNSPLHF.